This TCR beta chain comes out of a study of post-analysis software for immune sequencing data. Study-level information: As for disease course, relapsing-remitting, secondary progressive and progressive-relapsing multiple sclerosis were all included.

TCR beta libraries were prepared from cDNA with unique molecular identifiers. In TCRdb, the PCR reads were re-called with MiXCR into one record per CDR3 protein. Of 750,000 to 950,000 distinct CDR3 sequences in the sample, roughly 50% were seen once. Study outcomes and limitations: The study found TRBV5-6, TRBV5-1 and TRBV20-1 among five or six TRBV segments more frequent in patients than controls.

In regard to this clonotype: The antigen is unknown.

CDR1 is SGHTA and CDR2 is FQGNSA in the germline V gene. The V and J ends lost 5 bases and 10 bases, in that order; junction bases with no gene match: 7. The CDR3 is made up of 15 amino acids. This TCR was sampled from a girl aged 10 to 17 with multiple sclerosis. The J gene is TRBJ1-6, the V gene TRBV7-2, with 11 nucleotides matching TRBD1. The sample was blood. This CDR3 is CASSPLGTGGSPLHF. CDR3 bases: TGTGCCAGCAGCCCCCTCGGGACAGGGGGATCACCCCTCCACTTT.